The T cell receptor (beta chain) described here comes from a study of blood T cell repertoires in COVID-19. The CDR3 extends over 15 amino acids. Unmatched junction bases numbered 6, after V lost 0 bases and J lost 7 bases. Germline V gene sequence: CDR1 SGDLS, CDR2 YYNGEE. Generated by immunoSEQ multiplex PCR, the TCRdb table keeps only in-frame clones and is missing some. This table holds some 100,000 clones, approximately 90% found once. This sequence joins TRBV9 and TRBJ2-1, with TRBD1 matching over 8 bases. The source material was peripheral blood. The receptor was derived from a woman of 80 years or more with active COVID-19. This CDR3 reads CASSVAGGEVNEQFF. The CDR3 region has the DNA TGTGCCAGCAGCGTAGCAGGGGGCGAAGTGAATGAGCAGTTCTTC.